Shown below are 32 T cell receptor beta chains from a single sample sequenced in a study of T-cell memory formation after mild COVID-19. Each CDR3 protein is one row after TCRdb ran MiXCR on the 5' RACE reads. The data hold some 340,000 distinct CDR3 sequences, with 10% to 15% observed a single time. The sequenced sample consisted of PBMCs or a T cell subset sorted from them (not recorded which). Source of these receptors: a man aged 18 to 29 who had mild COVID-19 (a few samples of this study predate the infection). Cell type and time point are not known.

This clonotype was counted a few times. The J gene is TRBJ2-2, the V gene TRBV20-1; TRBD1 agrees at 8 bases. This CDR3 is built from 15 residues. Germline V gene lookup returns CDR1 DFQATT and CDR2 SNEGSKA (reference sequence). With V trimmed by 7 bases and J by 5 bases, 12 bases remained unmatched. The CDR3 coding sequence is TGCAGTGTCCCCGGACAGGGAAGTTGGACCGGGGAGCTGTTTTTT. Amino acid sequence: CSVPGQGSWTGELFF.

The sample holds a few counts of this clonotype. This chain links TRBV7-2 with TRBJ1-5, with TRBD1 as a possible D gene (5 bases). Germline CDR1 reads SGHTA; CDR2 reads FQGNSA. V was cut by 7 bases and J by 9 bases, with 16 bases left in between. The CDR3 length is 13 residues. CDR3 region: CASTHAGGRPQHF. As DNA, the CDR3 is TGTGCCAGCACCCACGCTGGGGGAAGGCCCCAGCATTTT.

The rearrangement uses TRBV29-1 and TRBJ2-3, with TRBD2 matching over 9 bases. CDR3 length: 13 residues. V shed 4 bases, J shed 1 base, and the junction held 0 bases outside the gene matches. Germline CDR1 reads SQVTM; CDR2 reads ANQGSEA. This CDR3 is CSVGTSGTDTQYF. CDR3 bases: TGCAGCGTTGGGACTAGCGGCACAGATACGCAGTATTTT.

This clonotype was observed a few times. The chain couples TRBV5-6 to TRBJ2-7, with no clear D. Trimming left V 2 bases short and J 0 bases short, with 9 bases between. This CDR3 is 14 amino acids long. Germline V gene lookup returns CDR1 SGHDT and CDR2 YYEEEE. CDR3: CASSLTVSSYEQYV. The CDR3 DNA reads as TGTGCCAGCAGCTTAACAGTAAGCTCCTACGAGCAGTACGTC.

This clonotype was recorded many times. V and J are TRBV5-1 and TRBJ2-7; D ambiguous. CDR3 length equals 14 residues. Per the germline V gene, CDR1 is SGHRS and CDR2 is YFSETQ. V lost 2 bases to trimming and J lost 6 bases, with 15 bases between them. CDR3 sequence: CASSLAIEFVEQYF. The CDR3 region has the DNA TGCGCCAGCAGCTTAGCCATCGAGTTCGTCGAGCAGTACTTC.

This clonotype turned up a few times. This sequence joins TRBV25-1 and TRBJ2-7, with D perhaps matching TRBD1 (6 bases). Germline V gene data show CDR1 as MGHDK and CDR2 as SYGVNS. CDR3 length equals 11 residues. Deletions cut 7 bases from V and 6 bases from J, with 10 bases between. The CDR3 DNA reads as TGTGCCAGCACTCAGGGGAGCGAGCAGTACTTC. This translates into CASTQGSEQYF.

There are a few counts of this clonotype. This rearrangement joins TRBV5-1 to TRBJ2-1, with a tentative D call TRBD2 (5 bases). In germline, CDR1 is SGHRS, CDR2 YFSETQ. This CDR3 has 17 amino acids. Trimming took off 0 bases at V and 6 bases at J, with 19 bases between the two ends. The CDR3 spells CASSLGPGMYSSNEQFF. The CDR3, as DNA: TGCGCCAGCAGCTTGGGTCCGGGAATGTATTCTAGCAATGAGCAGTTCTTC. Combining the CDR3 with reference TRBV5-1 and TRBJ2-1 gives the whole variable domain KAGVTQTPRYLIKTRGQQVTLSCSPISGHRSVSWYQQTPGQGLQFLFEYFSETQRNKGNFPGRFSGRQFSNSRSEMNVSTLELGDSALYLCASSLGPGMYSSNEQFFGPGTRLTVL.

The chain couples TRBV4-3 to TRBJ1-3, with D uncertain. CDR3 length: 13 amino acids. Per germline, CDR1 LGHNA and CDR2 YSLEER. The germline V and J ends were trimmed by 5 bases and 0 bases, with 5 bases remaining between them. The CDR3 region is CASSTTSGNTIYF. CDR3 DNA sequence: TGCGCCAGCAGCACTACCTCTGGAAACACCATATATTTT.

The V and J genes are TRBV6-1 and TRBJ1-3; no clear D. Trimming removed 2 bases from V and 0 bases from J, with 11 bases in between. Germline CDR1 is MNHNS and CDR2 is SASEGT. The CDR3 is made up of 16 amino acids. The CDR3 nucleotides are TGTGCCAGCAGTGAACAAGTCGGCCTCTCTGGAAACACCATATATTTT. This encodes CASSEQVGLSGNTIYF.

This clonotype came up a few times. The chain carries TRBV18 and TRBJ2-5; D may be TRBD1 (5 bases). The CDR3 covers 14 residues. Trimming took 2 bases from V and 7 from J, leaving 14 bases between them. The V gene's germline CDR1 is KGHSH and CDR2 LQKENI. This CDR3 reads CASSPATVPGTQYF. The DNA for the CDR3 is TGTGCCAGCTCACCAGCGACAGTGCCCGGGACCCAGTACTTC. Combining the CDR3 with reference TRBV18 and TRBJ2-5 gives the whole variable domain NAGVMQNPRHLVRRRGQEARLRCSPMKGHSHVYWYRQLPEEGLKFMVYLQKENIIDESGMPKERFSAEFPKEGPSILRIQQVVRGDSAAYFCASSPATVPGTQYFGPGTRLLVL.

Ten or more counts support this clonotype. This chain links TRBV7-2 with TRBJ2-4; D is unclear. Per the germline V gene, CDR1 is SGHTA and CDR2 is FQGNSA. V was pared by 2 bases and J by 3 bases, with 8 bases between. There are 14 residues in the CDR3. CDR3 protein: CASSLTLVKNIQYF. DNA of the CDR3: TGTGCCAGCAGCTTAACACTGGTCAAAAACATTCAGTACTTC. Supplemented by reference TRBV7-2 and TRBJ2-4, the full variable domain reads GAGVSQSPSNKVTEKGKDVELRCDPISGHTALYWYRQSLGQGLEFLIYFQGNSAPDKSGLPSDRFSAERTGGSVSTLTIQRTQQEDSAVYLCASSLTLVKNIQYFGAGTRLSVL.

This clonotype was counted only a few times. The chain joins TRBV11-2 to TRBJ2-3, with D tentatively TRBD2 (7 bases). Germline assignment: CDR1 SGHAT and CDR2 FQNNGV. The CDR3 is 14 residues long. Trimming pared 4 bases from V and 2 bases from J, leaving 10 bases between. CDR3 amino acids: CASSWEGVTDTQYF. The CDR3 DNA sequence: TGTGCCAGCAGCTGGGAGGGGGTCACAGATACGCAGTATTTT.

This clonotype appeared many times. The chain joins TRBV3-1 to TRBJ2-7; unclear D gene. Germline V CDR1 and CDR2: LGHDT, YNNKEL (reference sequence). The CDR3 extends over 14 amino acids. Trimming stripped 5 bases from V and 1 base from J, with 12 bases between. In DNA form, the CDR3 reads TGTGCCAGCAGCGCCAGATCCGGATCCTACGAGCAGTACGTC. It specifies CASSARSGSYEQYV.

This clonotype was counted between two and nine times. V usage is TRBV11-2 and J usage is TRBJ2-7, with 9 positions matching TRBD1. CDR1 is SGHAT, CDR2 FQNNGV, per germline. V trimming: 5 bases; J trimming: 0 bases; junction bases outside the gene matches: 5. The CDR3 contains 15 residues. This chain's CDR3 is CASSNGQGSSYEQYF. CDR3 nucleotides: TGTGCCAGCAGCAACGGACAGGGGTCCTCCTACGAGCAGTACTTC.

The chain joins TRBV29-1 to TRBJ2-2, with D possibly matching TRBD1 (7 bases). The CDR3 is made up of 12 amino acids. CDR1 is SQVTM, CDR2 ANQGSEA, per germline. The CDR3 loop reads CSSAGGTGELFF. The CDR3 region has the DNA TGCAGTTCCGCAGGGGGGACCGGGGAGCTGTTTTTT.

This clonotype was recorded a few times. The chain uses TRBV6-5 and TRBJ2-3; 11 bases map to TRBD1. The V and J ends lost 2 bases and 0 bases, in that order; junction bases with no gene match: 10. CDR1 MNHEY and CDR2 SVGAGI come from the germline V gene. This CDR3 contains 19 residues. The CDR3 reads CASSYRGFGQGASTDTQYF. In nucleotides, the CDR3 is TGTGCCAGCAGTTACCGGGGATTCGGACAGGGGGCGAGCACAGATACGCAGTATTTT.

To note about this clonotype: A single base separates this from a much larger clone, so it may be a read error. J is TRBJ1-6 and V is TRBV7-9; 7 bases fit TRBD1. Trimming cost V 5 bases and J 6 bases; bases outside gene matches: 4. Germline values: CDR1 SEHNR, CDR2 FQNEAQ (reference sequence). The CDR3 loop spans 14 amino acids. CDR3 protein: CASSIQGINSPLHF. Here the CDR3 DNA reads TGTGCCAGCAGCATACAGGGGATTAATTCACCCCTCCACTTT.

The rearrangement links TRBV6-5 to TRBJ1-2, with a tentative D call TRBD1 (5 bases). Germline V gene lookup returns CDR1 MNHEY and CDR2 SVGAGI. V was pared by 5 bases and J by 4 bases, with 14 bases between. CDR3 length equals 14 residues. The CDR3: CASSPSGTGYGYTF. Written as DNA, the CDR3 is TGTGCCAGCAGTCCCTCCGGGACGGGCTATGGCTACACCTTC.

This clonotype was found many times. V gene TRBV5-1 combines with J gene TRBJ2-1; possible D gene TRBD2, 6 bases. Germline assignment: CDR1 SGHRS and CDR2 YFSETQ. V lost 1 base and J 2 bases, leaving 10 bases between the germline ends. The CDR3 loop spans 15 amino acids. The CDR3 DNA reads TGCGCCAGCAGCTTGACGGGGGATCCCTACAATGAGCAGTTCTTC. It is translated as CASSLTGDPYNEQFF.

The sample holds a few counts of this clonotype. The gene calls are TRBV4-1 and TRBJ2-7, with 8 bases lining up with TRBD1. The CDR3 is made up of 14 amino acids. The germline gives CDR1 MGHRA, CDR2 YSYEKL. The V segment lost 2 bases and the J segment 6 bases; nucleotides outside the gene matches: 6. The CDR3 nucleotides are TGCGCCAGCAGCCAACCCCGACAGGGGAGCGAGCAGTACTTC. It encodes CASSQPRQGSEQYF.

V and J are TRBV19 and TRBJ2-3; 7 bases line up with TRBD1. The J segment lost 3 bases and the V segment lost 5 bases, leaving 8 bases of the junction unmatched. Per germline, CDR1 LNHDA and CDR2 SQIVND (reference sequence). CDR3 length equals 15 residues. The CDR3 reads CASSLGDRVTDTQYF. The CDR3 DNA sequence: TGTGCCAGTAGTTTGGGAGACAGGGTAACAGATACGCAGTATTTT.

This clonotype has more than one count but fewer than ten. The chain joins TRBV7-9 to TRBJ2-5; perhaps TRBD1 as D (8 bases). Trimming cost V 5 bases and J 5 bases, with 18 bases left between them. The length of the CDR3 is 15 residues. Germline V gives CDR1 SEHNR, CDR2 FQNEAQ (reference sequence). CDR3 sequence: CASSSGTGFYETQYF. In DNA, the CDR3 is TGTGCCAGCAGCAGCGGGACAGGCTTTTACGAGACCCAGTACTTC. Using reference TRBV7-9 and TRBJ2-5 for the parts outside the CDR3, the full variable domain is DTGVSQNPRHKITKRGQNVTFRCDPISEHNRLYWYRQTLGQGPEFLTYFQNEAQLEKSRLLSDRFSAERPKGSFSTLEIQRTEQGDSAMYLCASSSGTGFYETQYFGPGTRLLVL.

This chain joins TRBV5-1 and TRBJ1-1; D remains ambiguous. The V end was cut by 2 bases, the J end by 0 bases, with 5 bases between. This CDR3 is built from 13 residues. Germline CDR1 and CDR2: SGHRS and YFSETQ. DNA of the CDR3: TGCGCCAGCAGCTTTGACCTGAACACTGAAGCTTTCTTT. Translated, it gives CASSFDLNTEAFF.

This clonotype was observed a handful of times. The V and J genes are TRBV4-3 and TRBJ2-4; tentative D call: TRBD2 (6 bases). This CDR3 contains 18 residues. In germline, CDR1 is LGHNA, CDR2 YSLEER. Trimming removed 4 bases at V and 0 bases at J, with 19 bases between. The CDR3 DNA reads as TGCGCCAGCAGCCTCGAGGCCGGGGGAGAATTAGCCAAAAACATTCAGTACTTC. This codes for CASSLEAGGELAKNIQYF.

This clonotype was seen more than once but under ten times. This rearrangement joins TRBV27 to TRBJ2-3; D is possibly TRBD1 (5 bases). CDR1 is MNHEY, CDR2 SMNVEV, per germline (reference sequence). V was cut by 5 bases and J by 4 bases, with 16 bases left in between. The CDR3 is 15 residues long. For the CDR3, the DNA is TGTGCCAGCAGTCCCCCAGGGTCAGGTTCAGATACGCAGTATTTT. Translated: CASSPPGSGSDTQYF.

This clonotype was counted only a few times. This chain connects TRBV14 to TRBJ2-3; D gene ambiguous. Germline V gene sequence: CDR1 SGHDN, CDR2 FVKESK. This CDR3 is built from 14 residues. Trimming stripped 4 bases from V and 1 base from J, with 9 bases between. The CDR3 loop is CASSLDPGTDTQYF. CDR3 nucleotide sequence: TGTGCCAGCAGCCTCGATCCTGGCACAGATACGCAGTATTTT.

This clonotype was seen a handful of times. CDR3 sequence reads: CASRGGMAYNEQFF. CDR3 coding DNA: TGTGCCAGCCGAGGAGGAATGGCTTACAATGAGCAGTTCTTC. The chain uses TRBV27 and TRBJ2-1; D is possibly TRBD2 (5 bases). V lost 8 bases, J lost 4 bases, and 15 bases lay in between. The CDR3 is made up of 14 amino acids. In germline, CDR1 is MNHEY, CDR2 SMNVEV (reference sequence).

V gene TRBV5-1 combines with J gene TRBJ2-2; D uncertain. The V end lost 0 bases, the J end lost 7 bases, and 13 bases lay between the germline ends. Germline V gives CDR1 SGHRS, CDR2 YFSETQ. The length of the CDR3 is 15 residues. The CDR3 DNA sequence: TGCGCCAGCAGCTTGGCGGCTGGGGTTAGCGGGGAGCTGTTTTTT. The encoded protein is CASSLAAGVSGELFF.

This clonotype was found many times. The J gene is TRBJ2-3, the V gene TRBV10-3, with a tentative D call TRBD1 (6 bases). With 6 bases removed from V and 3 bases from J, the gap between germline ends came to 10 bases. Germline CDR1 reads ENHRY; CDR2 reads SYGVKD. The CDR3 has 13 amino acids. The CDR3 region has the DNA TGTGCCATCAGGTACACAGGGACAGATACGCAGTATTTT. Its protein is CAIRYTGTDTQYF.

This clonotype showed up just a few times. The chain joins TRBV4-1 to TRBJ1-5; D possibly corresponds to TRBD1 (5 bases). CDR1 and CDR2 (germline): MGHRA, YSYEKL. The length of the CDR3 is 19 residues. The V end was cut by 1 base, the J end by 0 bases, with 19 bases between. The CDR3 sequence: CASSQGVKVGGYSNQPQHF. The CDR3 region has the DNA TGCGCCAGCAGCCAAGGGGTCAAGGTCGGGGGATATAGCAATCAGCCCCAGCATTTT.

V and J are TRBV5-1 and TRBJ2-7, with 7 bases identical to TRBD2. Germline-derived CDR1 and CDR2 are SGHRS and YFSETQ. This CDR3 is 15 amino acids long. J gave up 7 bases and V 0 bases, and 10 bases lay outside the gene matches. The chain's CDR3 is CASSLESGGIEEQYF. For the CDR3, the DNA is TGCGCCAGCAGCTTGGAGTCGGGAGGTATAGAGGAGCAGTACTTC.

Here the CDR3 DNA reads TGTGCCAGCAGTTGGTACGGAGATAATGAGCAGTTCTTC. Translating it yields CASSWYGDNEQFF. The rearrangement uses TRBV12-3 or TRBV12-4 and TRBJ2-1, with unresolved D. The CDR3 totals 13 residues. The V gene lost 4 bases and the J gene lost 7 bases, with 11 bases spanning the gap.